Sequencing of this T cell receptor beta chain was carried out in a study of PD-L1 blockade in urothelial cancer. Study details: From 0 to 3 prior chemotherapy regimens had been given to the patients. Researchers looked at the blood 3 weeks (second dose) and 6 weeks after treatment began. The study, taken as a whole, reports: It was durable-benefit patients whose tumor-associated blood clones expanded more at 3 weeks.

Details on this clone: The antigen is unknown.

Into every PCR, synthetic TCR analog templates were spiked. Clones were sequenced by immunoSEQ multiplex PCR, and TCRdb holds only the in-frame ones, with some missing. The sample lists some 97,000 clones, roughly nine tenths occurring once. Sequenced material: PBMCs, taken around atezolizumab (anti-PD-L1) treatment. This receptor was identified in a woman aged 80 or older with urothelial cancer.

Here the CDR3 DNA reads TGTGCCAGCAGCGTGGACAGAACCTATGGCTACACCTTC. Translated, it gives CASSVDRTYGYTF. V is TRBV7-2 and J is TRBJ1-2, with D perhaps matching TRBD1 (6 bases). The germline V gene has CDR1 SGHTA and CDR2 FQGNSA. The CDR3 sequence is 13 residues long. V was trimmed by 5 bases and J by 4 bases, leaving 11 bases between them. Based on the CDR3 plus reference TRBV7-2 and TRBJ1-2, the full variable domain is GAGVSQSPSNKVTEKGKDVELRCDPISGHTALYWYRQSLGQGLEFLIYFQGNSAPDKSGLPSDRFSAERTGGSVSTLTIQRTQQEDSAVYLCASSVDRTYGYTFGSGTRLTVV.